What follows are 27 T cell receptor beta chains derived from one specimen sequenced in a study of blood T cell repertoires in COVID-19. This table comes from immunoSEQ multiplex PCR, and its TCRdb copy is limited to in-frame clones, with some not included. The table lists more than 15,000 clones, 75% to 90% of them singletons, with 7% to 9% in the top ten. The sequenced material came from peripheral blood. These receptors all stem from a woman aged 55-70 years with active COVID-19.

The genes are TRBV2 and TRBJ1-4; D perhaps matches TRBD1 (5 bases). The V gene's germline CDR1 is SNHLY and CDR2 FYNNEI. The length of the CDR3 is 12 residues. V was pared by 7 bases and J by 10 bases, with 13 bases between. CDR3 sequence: CASNSGMGKLFF. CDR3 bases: TGTGCCAGCAATTCAGGGATGGGAAAACTGTTTTTT.

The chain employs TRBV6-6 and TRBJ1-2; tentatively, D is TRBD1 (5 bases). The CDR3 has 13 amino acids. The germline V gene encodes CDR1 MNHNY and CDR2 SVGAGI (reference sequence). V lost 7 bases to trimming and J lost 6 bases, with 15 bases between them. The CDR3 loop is CASIKGAGDGYTF. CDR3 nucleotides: TGTGCCAGCATTAAAGGGGCTGGGGATGGCTACACCTTC.

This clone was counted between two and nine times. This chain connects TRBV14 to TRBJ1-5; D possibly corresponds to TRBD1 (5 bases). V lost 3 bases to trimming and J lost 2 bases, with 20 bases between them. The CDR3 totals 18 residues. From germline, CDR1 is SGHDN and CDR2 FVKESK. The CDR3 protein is CASSQPRTDTLGNQPQHF. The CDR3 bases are TGTGCCAGCAGCCAGCCCAGGACGGACACTCTGGGCAATCAGCCCCAGCATTTT. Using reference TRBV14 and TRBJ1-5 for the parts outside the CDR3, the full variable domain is EAGVTQFPSHSVIEKGQTVTLRCDPISGHDNLYWYRRVMGKEIKFLLHFVKESKQDESGMPNNRFLAERTGGTYSTLKVQPAELEDSGVYFCASSQPRTDTLGNQPQHFGDGTRLSIL.

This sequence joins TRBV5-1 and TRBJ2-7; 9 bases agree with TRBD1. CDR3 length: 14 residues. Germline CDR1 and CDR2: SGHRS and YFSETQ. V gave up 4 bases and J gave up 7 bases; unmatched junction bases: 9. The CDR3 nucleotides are TGCGCCAGCAGCCAACGGGGACAGGGAGGGGAGCAGTACTTC. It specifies CASSQRGQGGEQYF.

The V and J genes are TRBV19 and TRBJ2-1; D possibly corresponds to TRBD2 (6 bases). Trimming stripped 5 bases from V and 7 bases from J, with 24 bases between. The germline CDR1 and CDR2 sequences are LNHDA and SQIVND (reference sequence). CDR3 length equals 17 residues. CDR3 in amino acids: CASSGRTGVKGTNEQFF. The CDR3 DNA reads TGTGCCAGTAGTGGGAGGACTGGAGTCAAGGGGACTAATGAGCAGTTCTTC.

The CDR3 DNA sequence: TGTGCCAGCAGTCGCGGGGGATACTCCTACAATGAGCAGTTCTTC. It is translated as CASSRGGYSYNEQFF. The V and J genes are TRBV6-5 and TRBJ2-1; 7 bases match TRBD2. V shed 5 bases and J 0 bases; nucleotides not matched to a gene: 4. Germline V gene lookup returns CDR1 MNHEY and CDR2 SVGAGI. The length of the CDR3 is 15 residues.

CDR3 loop: CASSEAGRGEKLFF. CDR3 nucleotide sequence: TGTGCCAGCAGTGAGGCAGGGAGGGGTGAAAAACTGTTTTTT. The chain recombines TRBV25-1 with TRBJ1-4; D might be TRBD1 (5 bases). The CDR3 is 14 residues long. V was trimmed by 3 bases and J by 7 bases, leaving 12 bases between them. Germline V CDR1 and CDR2: MGHDK, SYGVNS. The whole variable domain, filled in from reference TRBV25-1 and TRBJ1-4, reads EADIYQTPRYLVIGTGKKITLECSQTMGHDKMYWYQQDPGMELHLIHYSYGVNSTEKGDLSSESTVSRIRTEHFPLTLESARPSHTSQYLCASSEAGRGEKLFFGSGTQLSVL.

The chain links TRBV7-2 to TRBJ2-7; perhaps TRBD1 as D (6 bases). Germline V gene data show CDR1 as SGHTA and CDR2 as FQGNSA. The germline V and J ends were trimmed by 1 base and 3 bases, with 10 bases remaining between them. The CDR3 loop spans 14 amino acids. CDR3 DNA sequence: TGTGCCAGCAGCTTAGAGCCAGGGGTCTACGAGCAGTACTTC. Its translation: CASSLEPGVYEQYF.

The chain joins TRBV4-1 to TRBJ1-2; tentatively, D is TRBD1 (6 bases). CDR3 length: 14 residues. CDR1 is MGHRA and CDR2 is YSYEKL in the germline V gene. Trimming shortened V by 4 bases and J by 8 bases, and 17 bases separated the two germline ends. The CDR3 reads CASSPGGQGLGYTF. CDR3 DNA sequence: TGCGCCAGCAGCCCCGGGGGGCAGGGCTTGGGCTACACCTTC.

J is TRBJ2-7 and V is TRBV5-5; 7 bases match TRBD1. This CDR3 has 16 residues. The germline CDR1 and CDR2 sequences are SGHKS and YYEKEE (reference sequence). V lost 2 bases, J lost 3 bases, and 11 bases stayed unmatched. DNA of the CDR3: TGTGCCAGCAGCTTTACAGGGGATTCCAGAATCTACGAGCAGTACTTC. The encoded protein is CASSFTGDSRIYEQYF.

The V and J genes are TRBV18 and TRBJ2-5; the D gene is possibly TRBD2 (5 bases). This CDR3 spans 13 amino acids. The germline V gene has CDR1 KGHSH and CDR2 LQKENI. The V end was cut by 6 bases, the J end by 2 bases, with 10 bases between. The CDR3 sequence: CASSRGTQETQYF. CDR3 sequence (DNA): TGTGCCAGCTCCCGGGGAACGCAAGAGACCCAGTACTTC.

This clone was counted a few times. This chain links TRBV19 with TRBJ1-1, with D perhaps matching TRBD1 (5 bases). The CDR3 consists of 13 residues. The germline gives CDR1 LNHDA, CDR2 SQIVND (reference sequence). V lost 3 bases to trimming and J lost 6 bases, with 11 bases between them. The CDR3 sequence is CASSISGGAEAFF. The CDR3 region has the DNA TGTGCCAGTAGTATCTCTGGGGGGGCTGAAGCTTTCTTT.

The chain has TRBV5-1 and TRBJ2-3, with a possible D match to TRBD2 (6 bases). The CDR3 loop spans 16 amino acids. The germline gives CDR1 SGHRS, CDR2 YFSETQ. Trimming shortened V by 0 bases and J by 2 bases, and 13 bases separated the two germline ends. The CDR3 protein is CASSLAGGRFTDTQYF. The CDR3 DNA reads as TGCGCCAGCAGCTTGGCCGGGGGACGATTCACAGATACGCAGTATTTT.

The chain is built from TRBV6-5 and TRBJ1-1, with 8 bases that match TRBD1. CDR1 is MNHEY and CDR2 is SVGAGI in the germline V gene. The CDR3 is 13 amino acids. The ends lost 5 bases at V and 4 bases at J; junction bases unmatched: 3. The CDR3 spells CASSRQGRTEAFF. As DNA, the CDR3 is TGTGCCAGCAGTCGACAGGGGCGCACTGAAGCTTTCTTT.

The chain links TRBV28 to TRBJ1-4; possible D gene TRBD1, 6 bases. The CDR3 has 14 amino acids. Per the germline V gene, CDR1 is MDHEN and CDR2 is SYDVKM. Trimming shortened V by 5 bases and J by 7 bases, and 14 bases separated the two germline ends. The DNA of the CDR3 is TGTGCCAGCAGTCCCCCAGGGGCAGCTGAAAAACTGTTTTTT. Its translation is CASSPPGAAEKLFF. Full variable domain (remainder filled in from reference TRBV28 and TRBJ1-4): DVKVTQSSRYLVKRTGEKVFLECVQDMDHENMFWYRQDPGLGLRLIYFSYDVKMKEKGDIPEGYSVSREKKERFSLILESASTNQTSMYLCASSPPGAAEKLFFGSGTQLSVL.

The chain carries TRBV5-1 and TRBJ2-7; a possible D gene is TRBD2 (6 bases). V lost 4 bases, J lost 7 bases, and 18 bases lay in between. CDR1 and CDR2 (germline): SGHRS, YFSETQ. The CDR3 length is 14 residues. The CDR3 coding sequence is TGCGCCAGCAGCCTCCCCGGGGGTCTTACGGAGCAGTACTTC. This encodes CASSLPGGLTEQYF.

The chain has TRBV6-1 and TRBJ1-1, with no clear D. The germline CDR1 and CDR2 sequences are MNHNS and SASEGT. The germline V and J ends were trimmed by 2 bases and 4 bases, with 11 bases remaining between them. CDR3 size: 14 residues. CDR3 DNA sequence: TGTGCCAGCAGTGAAAGGCCCGAGGGCACTGAAGCTTTCTTT. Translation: CASSERPEGTEAFF.

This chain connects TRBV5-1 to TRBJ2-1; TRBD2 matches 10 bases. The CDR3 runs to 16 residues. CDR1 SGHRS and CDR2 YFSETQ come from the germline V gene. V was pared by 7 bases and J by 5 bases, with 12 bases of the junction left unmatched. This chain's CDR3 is CASGGVAGGLNNEQFF. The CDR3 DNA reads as TGCGCCAGCGGTGGTGTAGCGGGGGGTCTGAACAATGAGCAGTTCTTC.

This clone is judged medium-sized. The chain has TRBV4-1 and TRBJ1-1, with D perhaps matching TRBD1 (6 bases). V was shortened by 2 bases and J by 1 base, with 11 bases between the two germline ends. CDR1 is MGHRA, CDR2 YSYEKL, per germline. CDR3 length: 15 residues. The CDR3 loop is CASSQSRQENTEAFF. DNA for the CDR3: TGCGCCAGCAGCCAATCCCGACAGGAGAACACTGAAGCTTTCTTT.

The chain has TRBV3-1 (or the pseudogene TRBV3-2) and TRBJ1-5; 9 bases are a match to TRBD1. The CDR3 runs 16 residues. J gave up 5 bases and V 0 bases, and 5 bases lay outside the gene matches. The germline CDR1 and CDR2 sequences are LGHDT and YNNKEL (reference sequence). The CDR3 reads CASSQDPTGGYQPQHF. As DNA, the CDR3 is TGTGCCAGCAGCCAAGACCCAACAGGGGGCTATCAGCCCCAGCATTTT.

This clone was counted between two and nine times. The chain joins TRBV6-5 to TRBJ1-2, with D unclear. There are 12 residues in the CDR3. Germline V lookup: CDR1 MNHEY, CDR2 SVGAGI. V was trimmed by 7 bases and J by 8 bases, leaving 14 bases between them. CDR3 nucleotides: TGTGCCAGCACTCACACCCATACGGGCTACACCTTC. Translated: CASTHTHTGYTF.

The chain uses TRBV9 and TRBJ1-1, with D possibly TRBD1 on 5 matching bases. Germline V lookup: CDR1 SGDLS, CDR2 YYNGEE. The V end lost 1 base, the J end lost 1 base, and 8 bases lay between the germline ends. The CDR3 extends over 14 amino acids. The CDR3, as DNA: TGTGCCAGCAGCGTATTGGACACGAACACTGAAGCTTTCTTT. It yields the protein CASSVLDTNTEAFF.

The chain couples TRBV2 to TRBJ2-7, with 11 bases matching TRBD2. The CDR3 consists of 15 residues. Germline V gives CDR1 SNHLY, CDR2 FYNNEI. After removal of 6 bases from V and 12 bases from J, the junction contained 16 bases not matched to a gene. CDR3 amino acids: CASRGTSGSPTSPYF. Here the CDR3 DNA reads TGTGCCAGCAGGGGGACTAGCGGTTCTCCTACGAGTCCGTACTTC.

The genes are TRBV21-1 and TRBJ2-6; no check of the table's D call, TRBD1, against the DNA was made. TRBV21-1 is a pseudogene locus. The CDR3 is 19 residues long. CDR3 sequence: CASSKVRTSIDSGANVLTF. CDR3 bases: TGTGCCAGCAGCAAAGTGCGGACATCCATAGACTCTGGGGCCAACGTCCTGACTTTC.

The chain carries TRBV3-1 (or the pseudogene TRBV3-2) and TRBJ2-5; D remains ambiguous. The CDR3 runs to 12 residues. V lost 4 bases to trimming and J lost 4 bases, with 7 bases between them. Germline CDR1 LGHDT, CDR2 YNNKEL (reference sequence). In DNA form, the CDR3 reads TGTGCCAGCAGCCGACTCGGAGAGACCCAGTACTTC. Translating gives CASSRLGETQYF.

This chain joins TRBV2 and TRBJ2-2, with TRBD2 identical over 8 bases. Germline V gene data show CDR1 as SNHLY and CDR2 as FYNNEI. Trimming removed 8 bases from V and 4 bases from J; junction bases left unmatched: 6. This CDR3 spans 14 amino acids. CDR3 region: CASLSGGITGELFF. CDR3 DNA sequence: TGTGCCAGCCTCAGCGGGGGTATCACCGGGGAGCTGTTTTTT.

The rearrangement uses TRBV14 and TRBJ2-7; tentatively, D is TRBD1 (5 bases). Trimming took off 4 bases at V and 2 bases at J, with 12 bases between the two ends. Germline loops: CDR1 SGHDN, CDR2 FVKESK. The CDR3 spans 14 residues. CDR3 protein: CASSPETVTYEQYF. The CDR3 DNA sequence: TGTGCCAGCAGCCCCGAGACAGTAACCTACGAGCAGTACTTC.